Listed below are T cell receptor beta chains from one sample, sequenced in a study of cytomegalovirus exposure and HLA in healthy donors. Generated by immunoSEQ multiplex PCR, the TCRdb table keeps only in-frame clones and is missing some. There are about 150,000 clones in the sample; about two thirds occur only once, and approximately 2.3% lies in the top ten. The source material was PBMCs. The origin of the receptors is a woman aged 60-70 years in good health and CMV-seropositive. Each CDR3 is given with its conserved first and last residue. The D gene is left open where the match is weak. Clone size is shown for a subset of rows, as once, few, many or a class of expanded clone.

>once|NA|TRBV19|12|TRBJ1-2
TGTGCCAGTAATTCTGAGAACTATGGCTACACCTTC
CASNSENYGYTF
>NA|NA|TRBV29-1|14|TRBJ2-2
TGCAGCGTTGAGCCCCGCTCGGGCACCGGGGAGCTGTTTTTT
CSVEPRSGTGELFF
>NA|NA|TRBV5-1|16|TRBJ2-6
TGCGCCAGCAGCTTGTTGCAGGTCTCTGGGGCCAACGTCCTGACTTTC
CASSLLQVSGANVLTF
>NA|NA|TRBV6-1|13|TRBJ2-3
TGTGCCAGCAGTGAAGACATTCCAGATACGCAGTATTTT
CASSEDIPDTQYF
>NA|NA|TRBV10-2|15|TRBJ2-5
TGCGCCAGCAGTGAGTCGCGGCCCGCGGGGGAGACCCAGTACTTC
CASSESRPAGETQYF
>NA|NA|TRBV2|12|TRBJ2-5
TGTGCCAGCAGTTCCTATAGAGAGACCCAGTACTTC
CASSSYRETQYF
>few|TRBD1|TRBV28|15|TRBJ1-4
TGTGCCAGCATCGGGGGAGGGACAGGGGATGAAAAACTGTTTTTT
CASIGGGTGDEKLFF
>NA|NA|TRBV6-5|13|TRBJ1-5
TGTGCCAGCAGTAGGGGTGGCAATCAGCCCCAGCATTTT
CASSRGGNQPQHF
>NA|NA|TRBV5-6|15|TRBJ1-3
TGTGCCAGCAGCTTTAGGGGAAGTGGTGGAAACACCATATATTTT
CASSFRGSGGNTIYF
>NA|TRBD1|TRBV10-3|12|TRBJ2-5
TGTGCCACGGGACAGCCCCAAGAGACCCAGTACTTC
CATGQPQETQYF
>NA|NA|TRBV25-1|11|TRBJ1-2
TGTGCCAGCAGTGAGAGCGTTGGCTACACCTTC
CASSESVGYTF
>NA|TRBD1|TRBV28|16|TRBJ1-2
TGTGCCAGCAGTCTAGGGGGCTCGAATAGTTACTATGGCTACACCTTC
CASSLGGSNSYYGYTF
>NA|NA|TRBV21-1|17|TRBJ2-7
TGTGCCAGCAGCGCGAAAGGACAGGGGGTTTGCGCCTACGAGCAGTACTTC
CASSAKGQGVCAYEQYF
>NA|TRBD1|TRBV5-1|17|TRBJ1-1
TGCGCCAGCAGCTTGCAGGCCCTCGGACAGGGGCGAGGCGAAGCTTTCTTT
CASSLQALGQGRGEAFF
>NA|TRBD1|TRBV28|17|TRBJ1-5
TGTGCCAGCAGGGCCGGGACAGGGGGCAGGCGCAATCAGCCCCAGCATTTT
CASRAGTGGRRNQPQHF
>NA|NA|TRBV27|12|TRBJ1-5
TGTGCCAGCACCACCCCGGGACAGCCCCAGCATTTT
CASTTPGQPQHF
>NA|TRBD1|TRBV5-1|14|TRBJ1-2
TGCGCCAGCAGCTTGACACAGGGGTTCTATGGCTACACCTTC
CASSLTQGFYGYTF
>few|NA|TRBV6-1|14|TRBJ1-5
TGTGCCAGCAGGTGGGAGCAGATCAATCAGCCCCAGCATTTT
CASRWEQINQPQHF
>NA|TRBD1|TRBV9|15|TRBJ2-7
TGTGCCAGCAGCGCTTCCGGGACAGGGGGCTACGAGCAGTACTTC
CASSASGTGGYEQYF
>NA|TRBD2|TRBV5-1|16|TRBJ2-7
TGCGCCAGCAGCCAGGAGACTAGCGGGCCGGGGGGGGAGCAGTACTTC
CASSQETSGPGGEQYF
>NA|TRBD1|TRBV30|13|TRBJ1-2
TGTGCCTGGAGTACAGGGGGCGGCTATGGCTACACCTTC
CAWSTGGGYGYTF
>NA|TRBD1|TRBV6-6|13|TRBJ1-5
TGTGCCAGCAGCTTGACAGGGCTTGAACCCCAGCATTTT
CASSLTGLEPQHF
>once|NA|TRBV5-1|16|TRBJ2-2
TGCGCCAGCAGCTGGACAGCGGGAATGAACACCGGGGAGCTGTTTTTT
CASSWTAGMNTGELFF
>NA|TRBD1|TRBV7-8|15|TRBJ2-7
TGTGCCAGCAGCCCCCTCGGGACAGCCTCCTACGAGCAGTACTTC
CASSPLGTASYEQYF
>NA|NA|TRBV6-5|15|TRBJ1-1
TGTGCCAGCCTACCTGGGGGGGGCCCGAACACTGAAGCTTTCTTT
CASLPGGGPNTEAFF
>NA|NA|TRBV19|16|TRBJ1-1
TGTGCCAGTAGTATGACAGCGACACGACTTAACACTGAAGCTTTCTTT
CASSMTATRLNTEAFF